This T cell receptor beta chain came from a study of radiation and T cells in renal cell carcinoma. The CDR3 extends over 14 amino acids. J lost 5 bases, V lost 1 base, and 4 bases had no gene match. Germline-derived CDR1 and CDR2 are SGHNT and YYREEE (reference sequence). About this clone itself: Its antigen remains unidentified.

The treatment denotes: 15 Gy SBRT to primary tumor, nephrectomy 4 weeks later. Study-level results: Dominant CDR3 motifs occupied more repertoire in irradiated than control tumors.

The data were produced by immunoSEQ multiplex PCR, yet TCRdb's version contains in-frame clones alone and is incomplete. The sample carries about 20,000 clones, roughly 64% recorded once. This TCR came from a woman between 70 and 85 years old with renal cell carcinoma. The chain combines TRBV5-4 with TRBJ2-5; 8 bases map to TRBD2. This specimen was tumor tissue, taken from a patient whose treatment included radiotherapy and nephrectomy. CDR3 coding DNA: TGTGCCAGCAGCTTGCCCGGGGGGGCGGAGACCCAGTACTTC. This encodes CASSLPGGAETQYF.